This T cell receptor beta chain was identified during a study of blood T cell repertoires in COVID-19. As for the study in general: In each case, the material was cDNA or gDNA derived from T cells, B-cell-depleted T cells, or PBMCs.

Assay used: immunoSEQ multiplex PCR; TCRdb lists only in-frame clones, some missing. The sample comprises roughly 190,000 clones, about 83% of which are singletons, and approximately 5.1% rests with the top ten. Germline loops: CDR1 SGHNT, CDR2 YYREEE (reference sequence). The CDR3 is 17 residues long. Trimming pared 4 bases from V and 9 bases from J, leaving 28 bases between. This receptor was identified in a woman in her 70s with active or convalescent COVID-19. The chain has TRBV5-4 and TRBJ1-1; the D gene is possibly TRBD1 (6 bases). The sample consisted of peripheral blood. The chain's CDR3 is CASSPGGAQGAYDKAFF. The CDR3, as DNA: TGTGCCAGCAGCCCGGGGGGGGCCCAGGGAGCCTATGATAAAGCTTTCTTT.